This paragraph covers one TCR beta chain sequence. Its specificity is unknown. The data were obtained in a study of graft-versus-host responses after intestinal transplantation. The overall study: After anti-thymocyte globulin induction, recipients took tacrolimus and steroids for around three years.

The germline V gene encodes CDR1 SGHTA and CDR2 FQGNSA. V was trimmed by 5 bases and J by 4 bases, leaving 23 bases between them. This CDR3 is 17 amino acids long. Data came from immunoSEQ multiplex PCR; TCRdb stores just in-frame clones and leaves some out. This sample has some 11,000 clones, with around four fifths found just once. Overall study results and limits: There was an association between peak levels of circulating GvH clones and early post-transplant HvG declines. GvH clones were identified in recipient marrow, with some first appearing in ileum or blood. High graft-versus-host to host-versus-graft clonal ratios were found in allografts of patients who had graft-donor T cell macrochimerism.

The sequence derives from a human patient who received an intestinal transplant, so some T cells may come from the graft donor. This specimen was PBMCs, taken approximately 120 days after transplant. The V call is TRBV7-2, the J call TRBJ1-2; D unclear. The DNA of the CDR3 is TGTGCCAGCAGCCCCTATTCCGGAGACGGAAAGACCTATGGCTACACCTTC. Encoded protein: CASSPYSGDGKTYGYTF.